This T cell receptor beta chain was sequenced for a study of cytomegalovirus exposure and HLA in healthy donors. The data were produced by immunoSEQ multiplex PCR, yet TCRdb's version contains in-frame clones alone and is incomplete. The table has about 360,000 clones, around 86% seen once; the top ten hold 0.8% to 0.85%. V shed 1 base and J 4 bases; nucleotides not matched to a gene: 4. Germline CDR1 reads SGHVS; CDR2 reads FNYEAQ. This CDR3 comprises 16 residues. The donors were part of the approximately 120-subject validation cohort, which stood apart from the 666-subject first cohort. The chain has TRBV7-6 and TRBJ1-4; TRBD1 matches at 9 bases. The sample consisted of PBMCs. The sequence was collected from a woman younger than 35 in good health and CMV-seronegative. CDR3 protein: CASSLVGQGFNEKLFF. For the CDR3, the DNA is TGTGCCAGCAGCTTAGTAGGACAGGGGTTTAATGAAAAACTGTTTTTT. The variable domain in full, with the rest retrieved from reference TRBV7-6 and TRBJ1-4, is GAGVSQSPRYKVTKRGQDVALRCDPISGHVSLYWYRQALGQGPEFLTYFNYEAQQDKSGLPNDRFSAERPEGSISTLTIQRTEQRDSAMYRCASSLVGQGFNEKLFFGSGTQLSVL.